These 18 T cell receptor beta chains were sequenced from one sample in a study of blood T cell repertoires in COVID-19. Clones were sequenced by immunoSEQ multiplex PCR, and TCRdb holds only the in-frame ones, with some missing. In the table there are more than 95,000 clones, approximately 80% of which are singletons. Source material: peripheral blood. The source of these receptors is a human donor in a cohort sampled during active COVID-19.

This clone appeared once. The chain's CDR3 is CASSLTGQGLGGYTF. As DNA, the CDR3 is TGTGCCAGCAGCTTAACGGGACAGGGGTTGGGTGGCTACACCTTC. V and J are TRBV7-3 and TRBJ1-2; TRBD1 matches 10 bases. Trimming cost V 0 bases and J 7 bases; bases outside gene matches: 5. The germline V gene encodes CDR1 SGHTA and CDR2 FQGTGA. This CDR3 has 15 amino acids.

The chain employs TRBV5-1 and TRBJ1-1; D might be TRBD1 (5 bases). The CDR3 sequence is 15 residues long. V was clipped by 7 bases and J by 2 bases, with 18 bases between them. Germline loops: CDR1 SGHRS, CDR2 YFSETQ. CDR3 nucleotides: TGCGCCAGCCTAAGGGGTCCCGGGGGAAACACTGAAGCTTTCTTT. Its translation is CASLRGPGGNTEAFF.

J is TRBJ1-2 and V is TRBV3-1 (or the pseudogene TRBV3-2), with a tentative D call TRBD1 (6 bases). The CDR3 is 16 residues long. CDR1 is LGHDT, CDR2 YNNKEL, per germline (reference sequence). Trimming pared 4 bases from V and 4 bases from J, leaving 19 bases between. CDR3 bases: TGTGCCAGCAGCCCCGGACAGCGAGGGGGAAGCTATGGCTACACCTTC. The encoded protein is CASSPGQRGGSYGYTF.

CDR3 nucleotide sequence: TGTGCCAGCAGCGTAGGGACAGGGAGGTCAGATACGCAGTATTTT. This translates into CASSVGTGRSDTQYF. The chain carries TRBV9 and TRBJ2-3, with 8 bases lining up with TRBD1. Germline-derived CDR1 and CDR2 are SGDLS and YYNGEE. This CDR3 spans 15 amino acids. V dropped 0 bases and J dropped 4; count of bases not matched to a gene: 4.

This chain connects TRBV5-1 to TRBJ2-1; D is uncertain. Germline V gene sequence: CDR1 SGHRS, CDR2 YFSETQ. V was trimmed by 0 bases and J by 12 bases, leaving 10 bases between them. This CDR3 comprises 12 residues. The CDR3 sequence: CASSLVSERQFF. The CDR3 DNA sequence: TGCGCCAGCAGCTTGGTGTCGGAGAGGCAGTTCTTC.

The chain combines TRBV5-4 with TRBJ2-1; TRBD2 is a possible D gene (6 bases). Trimming pared 3 bases from V and 5 bases from J, leaving 12 bases between. The CDR3 spans 14 residues. The germline V gene has CDR1 SGHNT and CDR2 YYREEE (reference sequence). In DNA form, the CDR3 reads TGTGCCAGCAGCTACCGGGACTTTCACAATGAGCAGTTCTTC. It translates to CASSYRDFHNEQFF.

V gene TRBV6-5 combines with J gene TRBJ1-6; no clear D gene. The germline V gene has CDR1 MNHEY and CDR2 SVGAGI. The CDR3 loop spans 14 amino acids. V was cut by 4 bases and J by 4 bases, with 8 bases left in between. The CDR3 region has the DNA TGTGCCAGCAGTTGGGCAGTATATAATTCACCCCTCCACTTT. Protein product: CASSWAVYNSPLHF.

This clone was found a few times. The V gene is TRBV2, the J gene TRBJ1-5; D is ambiguous. V dropped 0 bases and J dropped 11 bases, with 8 bases sitting between them. Looked up from germline, CDR1 is SNHLY and CDR2 is FYNNEI. The CDR3 length is 12 residues. The CDR3 is CASSEAPTAQHF. The CDR3 region has the DNA TGTGCCAGCAGTGAAGCGCCCACGGCCCAGCATTTT.

The chain has TRBV10-3 and TRBJ1-1, with a tentative D call TRBD1 (5 bases). The CDR3 extends over 11 amino acids. The ends were cut back, 5 bases at V and 7 bases at J, with 8 bases in the middle. CDR1 is ENHRY and CDR2 is SYGVKD in the germline V gene. This chain's CDR3 is CAISQGNEAFF. In DNA, the CDR3 is TGTGCCATCAGTCAGGGTAATGAAGCTTTCTTT.

This clone was found a few times. The chain uses TRBV7-9 and TRBJ1-4; 7 bases align to TRBD1. The CDR3 is 17 residues long. CDR1 is SEHNR, CDR2 FQNEAQ, per germline (reference sequence). The V and J ends lost 6 bases and 1 base, in that order; junction bases with no gene match: 11. The CDR3 region is CASSDRVQSETNEKLFF. The CDR3 DNA follows: TGTGCCAGCAGTGACAGGGTACAATCAGAAACTAATGAAAAACTGTTTTTT.

The chain links TRBV11-2 to TRBJ2-1; tentative D call: TRBD1 (6 bases). Trimming left V 2 bases short and J 7 bases short, with 18 bases between. In germline, CDR1 is SGHAT, CDR2 FQNNGV. The CDR3 loop spans 16 amino acids. The CDR3 bases are TGTGCCAGCAGCTTACGAGGGGCCAGGGGAGCAAATGAGCAGTTCTTC. This sequence encodes CASSLRGARGANEQFF.

The CDR3 spells CASSREPGQTYQPQHF. The CDR3 DNA reads as TGCGCCAGCAGCCGAGAACCGGGACAGACATATCAGCCCCAGCATTTT. The V call is TRBV4-1, the J call TRBJ1-5, with 7 bases aligning to TRBD1. Germline V gives CDR1 MGHRA, CDR2 YSYEKL. This CDR3 has 16 amino acids. V lost 4 bases, J lost 5 bases, and 11 bases stayed unmatched.

This sequence joins TRBV5-1 and TRBJ1-1; D unclear. V was trimmed by 6 bases and J by 3 bases, leaving 15 bases between them. The CDR3 totals 14 residues. CDR1 and CDR2 from the germline V gene are SGHRS and YFSETQ. The CDR3 DNA reads as TGCGCCAGCACCCCGCCGGGGAGGGACACTGAAGCTTTCTTT. It encodes CASTPPGRDTEAFF.

The CDR3 DNA reads as TGCGCCAGCAGTGAGGGCGGCGGGGGGGCCAATCGGGTTGAGCAGTTCTTC. This sequence encodes CASSEGGGGANRVEQFF. The rearrangement joins TRBV10-1 to TRBJ2-1, with TRBD2 matching over 9 bases. The junction had 14 bases not matched to a gene; V was cut back by 2 bases and J by 9 bases. The CDR3 spans 17 residues. The germline CDR1 and CDR2 sequences are WNHNN and SYGVQD (reference sequence).

The chain has TRBV19 and TRBJ1-5; D is unresolved. The CDR3 is made up of 14 amino acids. V was clipped by 1 base and J by 6 bases, with 10 bases between them. Germline CDR1 LNHDA, CDR2 SQIVND (reference sequence). The CDR3 DNA is TGTGCCAGTAGTATAGCCCTCCCAGGTCAGCCCCAGCATTTT. This sequence encodes CASSIALPGQPQHF.

This clone has only one observation. This chain links TRBV19 with TRBJ2-1; 9 bases agree with TRBD1. Germline CDR1 reads LNHDA; CDR2 reads SQIVND (reference sequence). The CDR3 has 16 amino acids. Trimming at V came to 2 bases and at J to 6 bases, leaving 8 bases not matched to a gene. The CDR3 spells CASSIRHETGGNEQFF. The CDR3 coding sequence is TGTGCCAGTAGTATAAGACACGAGACAGGGGGCAATGAGCAGTTCTTC. The full variable domain, completed using reference TRBV19 and TRBJ2-1, is DGGITQSPKYLFRKEGQNVTLSCEQNLNHDAMYWYRQDPGQGLRLIYYSQIVNDFQKGDIAEGYSVSREKKESFPLTVTSAQKNPTAFYLCASSIRHETGGNEQFFGPGTRLTVL.

The chain links TRBV7-3 to TRBJ1-2; TRBD1 matches at 12 bases. Germline-derived CDR1 and CDR2 are SGHTA and FQGTGA. CDR3 length: 15 residues. V was clipped by 1 base and J by 5 bases; unmatched bases: 2. The CDR3 spells CASSLKGQGAYGYTF. For the CDR3, the DNA is TGTGCCAGCAGCTTAAAGGGACAGGGGGCTTATGGCTACACCTTC.

The chain has TRBV11-1 and TRBJ1-1; D is uncertain. V was pared by 5 bases and J by 3 bases, with 13 bases between. This CDR3 comprises 14 residues. From germline, CDR1 is SGHAT and CDR2 FQDESV (reference sequence). CDR3 protein: CASSPRRLDTEAFF. As DNA, the CDR3 is TGTGCCAGCAGCCCGCGGAGATTGGACACTGAAGCTTTCTTT.